What follows is one T cell receptor beta chain and its context. Individual cDNA molecules (in the library) carried attached unique molecular identifiers. TCRdb passed the RACE reads through MiXCR, listing each CDR3 protein once. The sample consists of about 81,000 distinct CDR3 sequences, 7.5% to 9.5% of them appearing once. The data are from a study of human T cells and chemical hapten exposure. Study in general: Patients received weekly diphenylcyclopropenone doses to the scalp throughout the approximately 24-week study. Women made up most patients, who had alopecia areata, totalis or universalis.

The time point was: patch test 1, 2 weeks after DPC sensitization. The treatment was: therapeutic diphenylcyclopropenone sensitization with weekly scalp DPC. The CDR3 runs to 15 residues. Germline loops: CDR1 KGHSH, CDR2 LQKENI. Trimming shortened V by 2 bases and J by 8 bases, and 15 bases separated the two germline ends. The TCR comes from a woman younger than 45 with alopecia areata. Some clones in this sample may be carry-over from other donors' samples. The chain combines TRBV18 with TRBJ1-4; D gene unclear. Sequenced material: whole blood, taken in connection with sensitization to the hapten diphenylcyclopropenone (DPC). CDR3 protein: CASSPGVGSGEKLFF. The CDR3 DNA reads as TGTGCCAGCTCACCAGGTGTTGGCAGCGGCGAAAAACTGTTTTTT.